Sequencing of this T cell receptor beta chain was carried out in a study of OX40 agonist ivuxolimab in advanced cancers. Turning to the study itself: Partial responses were observed in three patients, of whom one had hepatocellular carcinoma and two had cutaneous melanoma.

Broader study findings: Among the lowest levels of clonal expansion were found in partial responders at 0.1-3.0 mg/kg. Clonal expansion was seen in CD4+ and CD8+ blood T cells by week 6 at 0.1 to 3.0 mg/kg.

This clone was counted a few times. As yet, its antigen is unknown. Sequenced by immunoSEQ multiplex PCR; TCRdb stores in-frame clones only, minus some. This sample has roughly 66,000 clones; 80% to 85% occur once, and the top ten carry 2% to 2.5%. Systemic immunosuppression or autoimmune disease history was grounds to exclude patients. The CDR3 sequence is 15 residues long. Germline CDR1 MNHNY, CDR2 SVGAGI (reference sequence). Deletions cut 4 bases from V and 0 bases from J, with 10 bases between. The TCR was taken from an adult with an advanced solid tumor such as melanoma, head and neck, liver or kidney cancer. J is TRBJ1-3 and V is TRBV6-6, with no clear D. The starting material was CD4+ or CD8+ T cells sorted from blood, obtained in a trial of the OX40 agonist ivuxolimab. CDR3 bases: TGTGCCAGCAGTTCCCCCACAGTCTCTGGAAACACCATATATTTT. As protein: CASSSPTVSGNTIYF.